This section outlines one TCR beta chain sequence together with its context. This clone's antigen is unknown. No much larger clone exists at a distance of one base, and base qualities are not known. This specimen comes from a study of CD8 T cells in Susac syndrome (dated by TCRdb to the late 2010s). Notes on the research overall: Repertoire sequencing was used to test whether CD8+ T cell activation and differentiation in Susac syndrome was antigen driven. The clonality of the CD8+ T cell repertoire was compared across some eleven healthy donors, around 14 Susac syndrome patients and around 15 multiple sclerosis patients.

The CDR3 goes from the cysteine to the phenylalanine over 14 residues. Here the CDR3 DNA is all that survives: 42 bases in frame from base 1. According to the germline V gene, CDR1 reads SGHAT and CDR2 reads FQNNGV. V drops 3 bases and J drops 5 bases, leaving 10 bases in between. RNA was extracted with the RNeasy kit and 0.5 to 1 ug was reverse transcribed using random hexamers. The immunoSEQ multiplex PCR assay, covering 54 Vbeta and 13 Jbeta segments, was used to amplify TCR beta CDR3 regions. Bias from PCR amplification was corrected by using a synthetic template baseline for primer optimization and for computational correction. The original pipeline was this. Reads were annotated to V, D and J genes according to IMGT and were analyzed with immunoSEQ Analyzer, with only productive sequences retained. Clonality was calculated as one minus the Shannon entropy normalized by log2 of the number of productive unique sequences. Public and private clones were assessed among the 100 most prevalent clones of each patient and control. Clones were defined as Susac-specific if absent from the healthy and MS cohorts, from some 1,000 published viral clones and from other ImmuneACCESS disease sequences. TCRdb trimmed the raw reads at Q25, called clones with MiXCR and kept productive beta chains. Under each unique CDR3 protein, matching rows form one entry showing the most common genes and DNA. TCRdb's processing, not the authors', yielded these V and J calls. The sample contains around 300,000 distinct CDR3 sequences, approximately 89% of them found a single time. Of the sample, around 0.18% is held by the ten largest clones.

Peripheral blood CD8+ and CD4+ T cells from healthy donors, Susac syndrome patients and multiple sclerosis patients were profiled using high-throughput TCR beta sequencing. Treatment-naive patients with stable or active relapsing-remitting disease fulfilling revised McDonald criteria were used as multiple sclerosis controls. Bulk CD8+ and CD4+ T cells were purified magnetically by negative isolation, whereas CD8+ TEMRA cells were enriched by FACS. Blood was drawn into EDTA tubes, processed within 24 hours, and PBMCs were isolated by density gradient centrifugation. PBMCs intended for TCR sequencing were frozen in liquid nitrogen and were later thawed in a 37 degrees C water bath. The sorted or isolated CD4+, CD8+ and CD8+ TEMRA cells had a purity of 90% or higher. General study outcomes and caveats: The number of individuals in the TCR sequencing and HLA analysis was acknowledged as relatively small.

The receptor's source is a human donor with multiple sclerosis. The chain is assembled from TRBV11-2 and TRBJ2-2; 6 matching bases give a weak D call of TRBD2. The sample was CD8+ T cells from PBMCs. The CDR3 protein sequence reads: CASSFGGRTGELFF. The nucleotide sequence is given as TGTGCCAGCAGCTTCGGAGGGCGAACCGGGGAGCTGTTTTTT.